This TCR beta chain is from a study of response to subunit inactivated influenza vaccine. Study-wide results and limits: Every seasonal influenza vaccination brings in few new T cells, the authors suggested.

The V gene's germline CDR1 is SEHNR and CDR2 FQNEAQ (reference sequence). The CDR3 loop spans 13 amino acids. Deletions cut 2 bases from V and 3 bases from J, with 8 bases between. One entry per CDR3 protein results from TCRdb running MiXCR on the RT-PCR reads. The sample lists over 800,000 distinct CDR3 sequences, 21% seen once, with approximately 10% in the top ten. This clonotype was counted only a few times. Its antigen remains unidentified. This clonotype was sampled from a middle-aged man who received an inactivated influenza vaccine. This material consisted of PBMCs from blood, taken more than 4 days after vaccination. The chain has TRBV7-9 and TRBJ2-7; D is possibly TRBD2 (5 bases). CDR3 nucleotide sequence: TGTGCCAGCAGCTTAAGAGGGTACTACGAGCAGTACTTC. Encoded protein: CASSLRGYYEQYF. Looking up the rest from reference TRBV7-9 and TRBJ2-7 gives the full variable domain: DTGVSQNPRHKITKRGQNVTFRCDPISEHNRLYWYRQTLGQGPEFLTYFQNEAQLEKSRLLSDRFSAERPKGSFSTLEIQRTEQGDSAMYLCASSLRGYYEQYFGPGTRLTVT.